This T cell receptor (beta chain) appears in the sequencing data of a study of blood T cell repertoires in COVID-19. Study-level background: Sample material is recorded as cDNA or gDNA derived from T cells, B-cell-depleted T cells, or PBMCs.

The V and J ends lost 3 bases and 6 bases, in that order; junction bases with no gene match: 10. Germline assignment: CDR1 KGHSH and CDR2 LQKENI. The CDR3 totals 15 residues. The assay was immunoSEQ multiplex PCR, and TCRdb's table has in-frame clones only and misses some. Among 150,000 or so clones listed, 82% were seen once. This sequence originates from a woman in her 70s with acute or convalescent COVID-19. What was sequenced was peripheral blood. The chain couples TRBV18 to TRBJ2-5, with 7 bases identical to TRBD1. The DNA for the CDR3 is TGTGCCAGCTCACCCCCTGAGGGGGCCGTGAAGACCCAGTACTTC. It specifies CASSPPEGAVKTQYF.